A selection of T cell receptor beta chains follows, all from one sample in a study of T cell repertoires in cytomegalovirus infection. TCRdb redid the calling of the reads with MiXCR, one entry per CDR3 protein. The table lists 490,000 or so distinct CDR3 sequences, approximately 10% of them singletons. The sequencing input was PBMCs. Source of these receptors: a human donor in good health (CMV status not recorded). Some clones in this sample may be carry-over from other donors' samples. Both conserved end residues are trimmed from each CDR3. Size tells how often a clone was seen (once, few, many) or the class of an expanded clone, and some rows leave it out.

v_gene,abundance,CDR3aa
TRBV12-3/TRBV12-4,NA,ASGLLAGGRGLNEQF
TRBV7-9,many,ASSLVGHANTGELF
TRBV6-6,few,ASSFRQIGETQY
TRBV11-2,many,AGGAGGPYEQY
TRBV12-3/TRBV12-4,many,ASSSGLPPNTGELF
TRBV7-2,many,ASSTKAGPNNEQF
TRBV5-4,many,ASRQGVADTQY
TRBV3-1,many,ASSTGLSSNEQF
TRBV12-3/TRBV12-4,many,ASSTGGGYNEQF
TRBV7-9,many,ASTLAGAEGYT
TRBV6-5,NA,ARVLPQGQGAKNIQY
TRBV5-6,few,ASSLTGTGGDTQY
TRBV27,many,ASSSLSGTNEKLF
TRBV2,many,ASSGTGVVETQY
TRBV5-1,many,ASSLRTSGRANTGELF
TRBV6-6,many,ASSLDRGGTEAF
TRBV7-8,many,ASSRISGRSWNEQF
TRBV7-8,NA,ASSRSPTGLAKNIQY
TRBV30,few,ACSLGEATGELF
TRBV12-3/TRBV12-4,many,ASTPDWDRATEAF
TRBV19,NA,ASSPLASGSYEQY
TRBV4-1,many,ASSQTGASSTDTQY
TRBV28,few,ASSFGADSEQY
TRBV5-1,few,ASSLAQTSSPYNEQF
TRBV6-1,many,ASSEEPRQTQY
TRBV13,NA,AGSPMAEANYGYT
TRBV29-1,few,SAGGQGGQPQH
TRBV11-2,many,ASSHQREQF
TRBV13,NA,ASSYLGPTVGELF
TRBV7-7,few,ASSREGLNTGELF
TRBV12-3/TRBV12-4,NA,ASSFRQAAYEQY
TRBV7-2,many,ASSSTGTLQPQH
TRBV7-9,many,ASQGVEQWGDMNTEAF
TRBV29-1,NA,SVGLSYEQY
TRBV5-4,many,ASSPGTAPYNEQF
TRBV7-2,many,ASSLRDRDEKLF
TRBV20-1,few,SARADREGGELF
TRBV10-3,many,AISLGQASTDTQY
TRBV9,NA,ASSVATRGYEQF
TRBV29-1,NA,SVVSAPRY
TRBV7-2,many,ASSNGLAMNSPLH
TRBV18,many,ASSRTSGVNNEQF
TRBV5-1,many,ASSLDLDRGETQY
TRBV19,many,ASTPTSASYEQY
TRBV28,NA,ASSPYLGDTQY
TRBV27,many,ASSSFGEEH
TRBV7-9,many,ASSPSQSTGELF
TRBV3-1,few,ASSQNRDRGRKDTQY
TRBV7-2,many,ASSLKYQETQY
TRBV7-2,many,ASSLPLYEQY
TRBV6-1,many,ASQLSGPQH
TRBV29-1,many,SVVGGGRHSYNEQF
TRBV5-4,many,ASSSGATEAF
TRBV15,many,ATSPRSDTQY